This T cell receptor (beta chain) was sequenced in a study of human T cells and chemical hapten exposure. Germline V gives CDR1 MDHEN, CDR2 SYDVKM. The CDR3 sequence is 15 residues long. Trimming cost V 8 bases and J 2 bases; bases outside gene matches: 11. Broader study findings: TCRs exceeding a frequency of 1 in 1000 stayed unchanged under DPC sensitization.

Of note for this clonotype: Its cognate antigen is unknown.

Per the authors' pipeline: The number of TCRs in each sample had a median of approximately 90,000 and spanned 23,224 to 690,600. TCRdb independently ran MiXCR on the RACE reads; one entry per CDR3 protein. What appears here as the V and J calls and clone size reflects TCRdb's work, not the paper's. The data contain about 65,000 distinct CDR3 sequences, under 7.5% of them singletons. Time point specified: healthy volunteer bleed at 6 weeks. Whole blood, unfractionated, served as the material for total RNA extraction. The chain is built from TRBV28 and TRBJ2-7; 8 nucleotides agree with TRBD1. This clonotype originated in a female donor in good health. Some clones in this sample may be carry-over from other donors' samples. The sequencing sample was made of whole blood. CDR3 coding DNA: TGTGCCAGCTACGGGGGCAGGGGGCTTACCTACGAGCAGTACTTC. Protein product: CASYGGRGLTYEQYF.